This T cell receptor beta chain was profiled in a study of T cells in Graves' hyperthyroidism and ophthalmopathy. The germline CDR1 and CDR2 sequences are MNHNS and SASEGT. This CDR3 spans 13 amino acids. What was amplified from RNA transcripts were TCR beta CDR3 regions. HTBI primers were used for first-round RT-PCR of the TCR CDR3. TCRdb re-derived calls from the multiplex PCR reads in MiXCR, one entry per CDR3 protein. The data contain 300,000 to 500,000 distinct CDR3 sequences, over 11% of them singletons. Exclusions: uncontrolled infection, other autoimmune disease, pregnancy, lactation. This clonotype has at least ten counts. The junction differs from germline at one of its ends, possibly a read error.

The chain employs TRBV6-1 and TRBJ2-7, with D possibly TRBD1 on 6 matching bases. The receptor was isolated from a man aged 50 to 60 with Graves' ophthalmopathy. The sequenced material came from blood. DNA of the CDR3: TGTGCCAGCAGTCCCGGGCAGGGGTACGGGCAGTACTTC. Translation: CASSPGQGYGQYF.